What follows describes a single T cell receptor beta chain. Sequencing used immunoSEQ multiplex PCR; TCRdb keeps in-frame clones, though not all of them. The sample includes 130,000 to 150,000 clones, around 83% seen only once; the top ten take around 5.4%. Recruits, aged roughly 18 to 90 years, lived in 20 to 30 US areas. Looked up from germline, CDR1 is SGHRS and CDR2 is YFSETQ. The CDR3 is made up of 16 amino acids. V lost 2 bases, J lost 2 bases, and 6 bases stayed unmatched. The record originates from a study of blood T cell repertoires in COVID-19. Background on the study: Acute and convalescent COVID-19 samples came from the United States, Italy and Spain.

V gene TRBV5-1 combines with J gene TRBJ2-1; 8 bases fit TRBD1. The sequence was collected from a woman in her forties or fifties who had been exposed to COVID-19. The sequencing sample was made of PBMCs or T cells enriched from blood (not recorded which). The CDR3 DNA sequence: TGCGCCAGCAGCTTCAATAAGGACAGGGCCTACAATGAGCAGTTCTTC. Protein product: CASSFNKDRAYNEQFF.